This T cell receptor beta chain was recorded in a study of blood T cell repertoires in COVID-19 (TCRdb year 2020). Broadly, across the study: Samples from collaborators originated in the United States, Italy and Spain and spanned both the acute and convalescent phases of COVID-19. A de-identified subject ID, COVID-19 status, age in years and sex were almost always included in the sample metadata. Samples were obtained from the ongoing ImmuneRACE study (first 160 participants) and from over 1,000 subjects provided by 6 global collaborators. A freely available public database, intended as a resource for researchers studying the immune response to SARS-CoV-2, is where the repertoires were released. Deeply sampled blood TCRbeta repertoires from subjects exposed to, actively infected with, or recovered from COVID-19 were included in the dataset. The prospective study material was composed of cDNA or gDNA derived from T cells, B-cell-depleted T cells, or PBMCs. Where HLA class I and class II types were available, the types were taken from metadata supplied by the sample provider, not from assay-based typing.

Each collaborating institution followed its own protocols to collect whole blood in K2EDTA tubes. Collaborator samples were shipped for TCRbeta analysis as frozen whole blood, isolated PBMCs, or DNA extracted from either sample type. What the research found in general, with its limitations: How much clinical and demographic metadata was included differed by source and by participant, and the metadata was provided uncurated.

The CDR3 measures 14 amino acids from cysteine to phenylalanine. Only the CDR3 portion is preserved as DNA: 42 bases, with reading frame beginning at the first base. V lost 1 base and J lost 3 bases; the stretch between them is 10 bases long. CDR1 and CDR2 are read off the germline V gene as SGHAT and FQNNGV. On this clone itself: The antigen this receptor binds is unknown. No much larger clone is present one base from it, and per-base qualities are unavailable.

TCRbeta CDR3 regions were amplified from genomic DNA using the immunoSEQ Assay, a bias-controlled multiplex PCR. The original pipeline was this. The number of nucleated cells in each sample was estimated from the amplification of reference gene primers within the assay. To quantify the absolute abundance of each unique TCRbeta CDR3 rearrangement, sequence reads were collapsed and filtered. For each sample, productive Simpson clonality was calculated by taking the square root of Simpson's diversity index across productive rearrangements. Sourced from immuneACCESS, this table was stored by TCRdb with only in-frame sequences that have V and J called. A share of the clones is absent; for the studies checked, an unresolved V gene accounts for under half, and the remainder has no known explanation. V and J calls and clone size follow that table, whereas D and trimming were derived from the DNA. Across this sample there are about 180,000 clones, with 82% seen only once. The ten most abundant clones make up roughly 8.1% of the sample.

Material for sequencing was peripheral blood. The chain joins TRBV11-2 to TRBJ2-7; a tentative D match to TRBD1 spans 7 bases. The receptor was isolated from a woman in her sixties or seventies with acute or convalescent COVID-19. The nucleotides are TGTGCCAGCAGCTTAGCCCAGGGGGGCTACGAGCAGTACTTC. It translates as CASSLAQGGYEQYF.